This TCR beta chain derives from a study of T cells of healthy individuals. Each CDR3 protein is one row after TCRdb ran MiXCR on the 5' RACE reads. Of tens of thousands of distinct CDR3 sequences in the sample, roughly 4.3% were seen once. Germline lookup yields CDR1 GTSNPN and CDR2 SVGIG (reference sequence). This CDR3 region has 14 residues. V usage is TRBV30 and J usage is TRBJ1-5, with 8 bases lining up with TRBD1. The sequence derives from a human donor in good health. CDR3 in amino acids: CAFSGQGGNQPQHF. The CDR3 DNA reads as TGTGCATTCTCAGGACAGGGAGGCAATCAGCCCCAGCATTTT. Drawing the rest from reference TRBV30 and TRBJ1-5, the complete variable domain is SQTIHQWPATLVQPVGSPLSLECTVEGTSNPNLYWYRQAAGRGLQLLFYSVGIGQISSEVPQNLSASRPQDRQFILSSKKLLLSDSGFYLCAFSGQGGNQPQHFGDGTRLSIL.